Following are 27 T cell receptor beta chains from one sample sequenced in a study of cytomegalovirus exposure and HLA in healthy donors. 13 Jbeta primers and 60 Vbeta primers were used for the PCR. Some clones are missing from TCRdb's copy, which holds only in-frame ones; the method was immunoSEQ multiplex PCR. The table records approximately 100,000 clones, 76% of them present only once. Sequenced input: PBMCs. These receptors were obtained from a man aged 40-50 years in good health and CMV-seronegative.

In its sample, this clone was seen a few times. The rearrangement uses TRBV19 and TRBJ2-2; 13 nucleotides align to TRBD2. Germline assignment: CDR1 LNHDA and CDR2 SQIVND (reference sequence). After removal of 5 bases from V and 7 bases from J, the junction contained 4 bases not matched to a gene. The CDR3 loop spans 15 amino acids. CDR3 in DNA: TGTGCCAGTAGTGGGGGACTAGCGGGGTTCGGGGAGCTGTTTTTT. Residues: CASSGGLAGFGELFF.

The chain is built from TRBV28 and TRBJ2-1, with D possibly TRBD2 on 5 matching bases. CDR1 and CDR2 from the germline V gene are MDHEN and SYDVKM. V lost 5 bases, J lost 7 bases, and 15 bases lay in between. The CDR3 spans 14 residues. Written as DNA, the CDR3 is TGTGCCAGCAGTGCCCCAGACCCGGGGAATGAGCAGTTCTTC. Translation: CASSAPDPGNEQFF.

The chain joins TRBV4-2 to TRBJ1-1, with no clear D. V gave up 4 bases and J gave up 1 base, with 13 bases separating them. CDR1 is LGHNA and CDR2 is YNFKEQ in the germline V gene. The CDR3 extends over 15 amino acids. The CDR3 is CASSPPGRQNTEAFF. In nucleotides, the CDR3 is TGTGCCAGCAGCCCACCGGGGAGGCAGAACACTGAAGCTTTCTTT.

This chain links TRBV6-1 with TRBJ1-1; D gene uncertain. V dropped 4 bases and J dropped 2 bases, with 5 bases sitting between them. The length of the CDR3 is 12 residues. Germline assignment: CDR1 MNHNS and CDR2 SASEGT. In nucleotides, the CDR3 is TGTGCCAGCAGTGTAGTCAACACTGAAGCTTTCTTT. Its protein is CASSVVNTEAFF.

V is TRBV27 and J is TRBJ2-7; TRBD1 might be the D (6 bases). Germline values: CDR1 MNHEY, CDR2 SMNVEV (reference sequence). Trimming pared 11 bases from V and 0 bases from J, leaving 17 bases between. The CDR3 loop spans 14 amino acids. The CDR3: CARFGGGVSYEQYV. The CDR3 nucleotides are TGTGCCCGGTTTGGTGGGGGCGTCTCCTACGAGCAGTACGTC.

On this clone: Other nucleotide sequences in the sample specify the same CDR3. The V call is TRBV18, the J call TRBJ1-5, with unresolved D. CDR1 is KGHSH, CDR2 LQKENI, per germline. V lost 0 bases, J lost 5 bases, and 11 bases lay in between. CDR3 length: 15 amino acids. The CDR3 reads CASSPPGSLDQPQHF. The CDR3 DNA is TGTGCCAGCTCACCACCGGGCAGTCTTGATCAGCCCCAGCATTTT.

V is TRBV28 and J is TRBJ2-3; 10 bases align to TRBD1. The CDR3 length is 15 residues. Trimming removed 2 bases from V and 4 bases from J; junction bases left unmatched: 3. The germline gives CDR1 MDHEN, CDR2 SYDVKM. The chain's CDR3 is CASSLPTGGADTQYF. CDR3 bases: TGTGCCAGCAGTTTACCGACAGGGGGCGCAGATACGCAGTATTTT.

The rearrangement uses TRBV10-1 and TRBJ2-7, with TRBD1 matching over 11 bases. The J segment lost 6 bases and the V segment lost 11 bases, leaving 6 bases of the junction unmatched. Germline-derived CDR1 and CDR2 are WNHNN and SYGVQD (reference sequence). The CDR3 totals 12 residues. The CDR3 sequence is CASGQGVGEQYF. The CDR3 DNA follows: TGCGCCTCGGGACAGGGGGTGGGCGAGCAGTACTTC.

The gene calls are TRBV6-5 and TRBJ1-2, with TRBD1 matching over 8 bases. CDR1 and CDR2 (germline): MNHEY, SVGAGI. The junction had 8 bases not matched to a gene; V was cut back by 6 bases and J by 5 bases. CDR3 length equals 14 residues. CDR3 DNA: TGTGCCAGCAGCGTAAACAGGGGGTCTTATGGCTACACCTTC. This gives the protein CASSVNRGSYGYTF.

The chain joins TRBV4-1 to TRBJ2-7; TRBD1 agrees at 7 bases. This CDR3 spans 15 amino acids. The V and J ends lost 4 bases and 2 bases, in that order; junction bases with no gene match: 8. Germline V gives CDR1 MGHRA, CDR2 YSYEKL. CDR3 region: CASSLGPDRTYEQYF. The DNA of the CDR3 is TGCGCCAGCAGCCTAGGGCCGGACAGGACCTACGAGCAGTACTTC.

This chain uses TRBV4-3 with TRBJ1-2; 11 bases line up with TRBD1. CDR3 length: 15 amino acids. Germline V gene lookup returns CDR1 LGHNA and CDR2 YSLEER. V gave up 3 bases and J gave up 4 bases; unmatched junction bases: 4. CDR3 bases: TGCGCCAGCAGCCAGGACAGGGGGCAGGGCTATGGCTACACCTTC. This codes for CASSQDRGQGYGYTF.

The chain links TRBV7-2 to TRBJ1-1, with D possibly TRBD1 on 5 matching bases. CDR1 and CDR2 from the germline V gene are SGHTA and FQGNSA. The CDR3 length is 12 residues. Trimming pared 4 bases from V and 12 bases from J, leaving 15 bases between. CDR3 DNA: TGTGCCAGCAGCTGGGGGGTGAGAGGATCTTTCTTT. It is translated as CASSWGVRGSFF.

In its sample, this clone was seen a few times. The chain joins TRBV10-2 to TRBJ1-1; TRBD1 matches at 9 bases. The CDR3 totals 14 residues. V gave up 7 bases and J gave up 1 base; unmatched junction bases: 4. Germline assignment: CDR1 WSHSY and CDR2 SAAADI. This CDR3 reads CASNPGQGNTEAFF. The DNA for the CDR3 is TGCGCCAGCAATCCGGGACAGGGGAACACTGAAGCTTTCTTT.

This clone has only a few counts. The genes are TRBV6-5 and TRBJ2-7; D is unresolved. The CDR3 loop spans 11 amino acids. Trimming cost V 7 bases and J 5 bases, with 9 bases left between them. Germline V CDR1 and CDR2: MNHEY, SVGAGI. CDR3 region: CASNSLNEQYF. The CDR3 nucleotides read TGTGCCAGCAACTCATTGAACGAGCAGTACTTC.

The chain has TRBV6-6 and TRBJ1-5; possibly TRBD1 for D (6 bases). This CDR3 has 14 residues. Per the germline V gene, CDR1 is MNHNY and CDR2 is SVGAGI (reference sequence). Between the trimmed V and J ends, which lost 5 bases and 2 bases, there was a span of 10 bases. The CDR3 spells CASSPSGGNQPQHF. As DNA, the CDR3 is TGTGCCAGCAGTCCATCAGGGGGCAATCAGCCCCAGCATTTT.

V usage is TRBV4-1 and J usage is TRBJ2-7, with 7 bases identical to TRBD1. In germline, CDR1 is MGHRA, CDR2 YSYEKL. V was pared by 2 bases and J by 2 bases, with 21 bases of the junction left unmatched. CDR3 length equals 20 residues. The CDR3 nucleotides are TGCGCCAGCAGCCAAAGGCGAGTCGGGCTCGGACAGGAGTCGCCCTACGAGCAGTACGTC. This gives the protein CASSQRRVGLGQESPYEQYV.

The count of this clone is one. This rearrangement joins TRBV2 to TRBJ2-5; 9 positions agree with TRBD2. The J call may be faulty, since TRBJ2-7 better matches the DNA end. CDR3 length: 14 residues. Germline V gene data show CDR1 as SNHLY and CDR2 as FYNNEI. The CDR3 bases are TGTGCCAGCAGCCCCGGCGGGGGGGCCTACGAGCAGTACTTC. The encoded protein is CASSPGGGAYEQYF.

This clone showed up just a few times. The rearrangement joins TRBV29-1 to TRBJ1-1; possibly TRBD1 for D (6 bases). The CDR3 covers 14 residues. Germline V gene lookup returns CDR1 SQVTM and CDR2 ANQGSEA. Trimming stripped 3 bases from V and 0 bases from J, with 11 bases between. Here the CDR3 reads CSVDRGSMNTEAFF. The CDR3 DNA follows: TGCAGCGTTGACAGGGGTTCGATGAACACTGAAGCTTTCTTT.

In regard to this clone: Other nucleotide sequences from this sample produce the same CDR3. The chain combines TRBV9 with TRBJ1-3; TRBD1 matches at 7 bases. The CDR3 is 14 residues long. Germline trimming cut 2 bases from V and 2 bases from J; bases unmatched to any gene: 1. CDR1 and CDR2 from the germline V gene are SGDLS and YYNGEE. The CDR3 reads CASSVGTAGNTIYF. The CDR3 region has the DNA TGTGCCAGCAGCGTCGGGACAGCTGGAAACACCATATATTTT.

This clone showed up just a few times. The chain carries TRBV5-6 and TRBJ1-6; the D gene is possibly TRBD1 (5 bases). Germline V gene sequence: CDR1 SGHDT, CDR2 YYEEEE. The length of the CDR3 is 14 residues. The germline V and J ends were trimmed by 0 bases and 7 bases, with 8 bases remaining between them. For the CDR3, the DNA is TGTGCCAGCAGCTTGGACAGGATGAATTCACCCCTCCACTTT. Translated: CASSLDRMNSPLHF.

The V call is TRBV5-6, the J call TRBJ1-2; D is unclear. This CDR3 is 12 amino acids long. Deletions cut 5 bases from V and 4 bases from J, with 9 bases between. In germline, CDR1 is SGHDT, CDR2 YYEEEE. The CDR3 nucleotides are TGTGCCAGCAGGTTTTCGAGCTATGGCTACACCTTC. This codes for CASRFSSYGYTF.

The gene calls are TRBV30 and TRBJ1-5, with D tentatively TRBD1 (6 bases). The CDR3 loop spans 15 amino acids. The germline CDR1 and CDR2 sequences are GTSNPN and SVGIG (reference sequence). V lost 0 bases and J lost 5, with 14 bases in between. CDR3 residues: CAWSVFGTKDQPQHF. Written as DNA, the CDR3 is TGTGCCTGGAGTGTTTTCGGGACAAAAGATCAGCCCCAGCATTTT.

Worth noting for this clone: This sample also contains other DNA sequences that code for the same CDR3. The CDR3 nucleotides read TGTGCCAGCAGTCTCTCCAGGGGATCCACCGGGGAGCTGTTTTTT. Translating it yields CASSLSRGSTGELFF. This chain joins TRBV27 and TRBJ2-2; weak D call: TRBD1 (6 bases). The CDR3 runs to 15 residues. Trimming took 5 bases from V and 4 from J, leaving 14 bases between them. Germline assignment: CDR1 MNHEY and CDR2 SMNVEV (reference sequence).

This clone was seen more than once but under ten times. This specimen includes other DNA sequences encoding the same CDR3. V gene TRBV5-4 combines with J gene TRBJ1-2; perhaps TRBD1 as D (5 bases). V lost 4 bases to trimming and J lost 5 bases, with 18 bases between them. The CDR3 has 15 residues. Germline CDR1 reads SGHNT; CDR2 reads YYREEE (reference sequence). The CDR3 is CASSSQVGTAYGYTF. The CDR3 coding sequence is TGTGCCAGCAGCAGTCAAGTCGGGACTGCATATGGCTACACCTTC.

The chain combines TRBV2 with TRBJ2-1; 12 bases agree with TRBD2. J gave up 4 bases and V 6 bases, and 16 bases lay outside the gene matches. The CDR3 is 19 residues long. Germline values: CDR1 SNHLY, CDR2 FYNNEI. The CDR3 region is CASSTLAGGYTRYYNEQFF. The CDR3 DNA follows: TGTGCCAGCAGCACTCTAGCGGGGGGGTACACCCGCTATTACAATGAGCAGTTCTTC.

V is TRBV19 and J is TRBJ2-6; maybe TRBD2 (7 bases). This CDR3 is 16 amino acids long. Per germline, CDR1 LNHDA and CDR2 SQIVND (reference sequence). The germline V and J ends were trimmed by 9 bases and 0 bases, with 15 bases remaining between them. CDR3 sequence reads: CASRGALGSGANVLTF. The CDR3 region has the DNA TGTGCCAGCCGGGGGGCCTTAGGCTCTGGGGCCAACGTCCTGACTTTC. The whole variable domain, remainder taken from reference TRBV19 and TRBJ2-6, is DGGITQSPKYLFRKEGQNVTLSCEQNLNHDAMYWYRQDPGQGLRLIYYSQIVNDFQKGDIAEGYSVSREKKESFPLTVTSAQKNPTAFYLCASRGALGSGANVLTFGAGSRLTVL.

Here the CDR3 DNA reads TGTGCCAGCAGAGGGACGGGCGGGAACTCTGGGGCCAACGTCCTGACTTTC. It codes for CASRGTGGNSGANVLTF. V usage is TRBV28 and J usage is TRBJ2-6; tentative D call: TRBD2 (6 bases). Germline CDR1 and CDR2: MDHEN and SYDVKM. The CDR3 runs to 17 residues. With 6 bases removed from V and 0 bases from J, the gap between germline ends came to 15 bases.